The rows below give T cell receptor beta chains drawn from one sample of a study of shared clonotypes between healthy human individuals. Here immunoSEQ multiplex PCR was the method, and the copy in TCRdb shows in-frame clones only, minus some. The table shows 1.6 million or so clones, with roughly 95% occurring only once. The specimen sequenced was naive CD4+ T cells sorted from blood. The source of these receptors is a young man in good health. Both conserved end residues are part of each CDR3. The D gene is left open where the match is weak.

j_call: TRBJ1-4; d_call: NA; v_call: TRBV19; cdr3_length: 18; cdr3_nt: TGTGCCAGTAGTATTACCAGACAGAGACGAGCAACTAATGAAAAACTGTTTTTT; cdr3_aa: CASSITRQRRATNEKLFF
j_call: TRBJ2-3; d_call: NA; v_call: TRBV6-6; cdr3_length: 15; cdr3_nt: TGTGCCAGCAGTCCCAGGGACTGGAGCACAGATACGCAGTATTTT; cdr3_aa: CASSPRDWSTDTQYF
j_call: TRBJ2-1; d_call: NA; v_call: TRBV7-9; cdr3_length: 11; cdr3_nt: TGTGCCAGCAGGCCAGGGGATGAGCAGTTCTTC; cdr3_aa: CASRPGDEQFF
j_call: TRBJ2-2; d_call: TRBD2; v_call: TRBV9; cdr3_length: 17; cdr3_nt: TGTGCCAGCAGCGTAGTCTGGAGCGGGAGGGCCCCCGGGGAGCTGTTTTTT; cdr3_aa: CASSVVWSGRAPGELFF
j_call: TRBJ2-5; d_call: NA; v_call: TRBV28; cdr3_length: 15; cdr3_nt: TGTGCCAGCAGTTCAGTTTGGGGGAAGGGAGAGACCCAGTACTTC; cdr3_aa: CASSSVWGKGETQYF
j_call: TRBJ2-7; d_call: TRBD2; v_call: TRBV19; cdr3_length: 15; cdr3_nt: TGTGCCAGTAGTATACTAGCGGCGCGCTCCTACGAGCAGTACTTC; cdr3_aa: CASSILAARSYEQYF
j_call: TRBJ1-2; d_call: NA; v_call: TRBV2; cdr3_length: 13; cdr3_nt: TGTGCCAGCAGTCCGGGAGTCAACTATGGCTACACCTTC; cdr3_aa: CASSPGVNYGYTF
j_call: TRBJ1-5; d_call: NA; v_call: TRBV28; cdr3_length: 16; cdr3_nt: TGTGCCAGCAGTTTGGCCGGGGCCGCCACCGATCAGCCCCAGCATTTT; cdr3_aa: CASSLAGAATDQPQHF
j_call: TRBJ1-5; d_call: NA; v_call: TRBV18; cdr3_length: 17; cdr3_nt: TGTGCCAGCTCACCAGTACGGGTTTCGTATAGCAATCAGCCCCAGCATTTT; cdr3_aa: CASSPVRVSYSNQPQHF
j_call: TRBJ2-7; d_call: NA; v_call: TRBV7-8; cdr3_length: 11; cdr3_nt: TGTGCCAGCAGCTTAAGCAACGAGCAGTACTTC; cdr3_aa: CASSLSNEQYF
j_call: TRBJ2-7; d_call: NA; v_call: TRBV9; cdr3_length: 12; cdr3_nt: TGTGCCAGCAGCGCCACCTCTTACGAGCAGTACTTC; cdr3_aa: CASSATSYEQYF
j_call: TRBJ1-5; d_call: NA; v_call: TRBV9; cdr3_length: 15; cdr3_nt: TGTGCCAGCAGCGACAATTCGGGACGTGACTTTCCCCAGCATTTT; cdr3_aa: CASSDNSGRDFPQHF
j_call: TRBJ2-7; d_call: NA; v_call: TRBV7-2; cdr3_length: 14; cdr3_nt: TGTGCCAGCAGCTATCGCACAGGAGCCTACGAGCAGTACTTC; cdr3_aa: CASSYRTGAYEQYF
j_call: TRBJ2-7; d_call: NA; v_call: TRBV4-3; cdr3_length: 16; cdr3_nt: TGCGCCAGCAGCCAAGGACGGACCCTAAACTCCTACGAGCAGTACTTC; cdr3_aa: CASSQGRTLNSYEQYF
j_call: TRBJ2-7; d_call: NA; v_call: TRBV10-3; cdr3_length: 13; cdr3_nt: TGTGCCATCAGTGAGGACGAGTCGGGCGAGCAGTACTTC; cdr3_aa: CAISEDESGEQYF
j_call: TRBJ2-1; d_call: TRBD1; v_call: TRBV10-3; cdr3_length: 13; cdr3_nt: TGTGCCATCAGGCTACAGGGGACCAATGAGCAGTTCTTC; cdr3_aa: CAIRLQGTNEQFF
j_call: TRBJ1-4; d_call: NA; v_call: TRBV5-1; cdr3_length: 13; cdr3_nt: TGCGCCAGCAGCACAGGGTTGAGTGAAAAACTGTTTTTT; cdr3_aa: CASSTGLSEKLFF
j_call: TRBJ2-2; d_call: TRBD1; v_call: TRBV9; cdr3_length: 14; cdr3_nt: TGTGCCAGCAGCGAGGGACAGTACACCGGGGAGCTGTTTTTT; cdr3_aa: CASSEGQYTGELFF
j_call: TRBJ2-7; d_call: TRBD1; v_call: TRBV10-1; cdr3_length: 14; cdr3_nt: TGCGCCAGCAGTGACACAGGGGCAGCCTACGAGCAGTACTTC; cdr3_aa: CASSDTGAAYEQYF
j_call: TRBJ2-7; d_call: TRBD1; v_call: TRBV5-1; cdr3_length: 16; cdr3_nt: TGCGCCAGCAGCAGAGGTACCGGGACAGGAACCTACGAGCAGTACTTC; cdr3_aa: CASSRGTGTGTYEQYF
j_call: TRBJ2-5; d_call: NA; v_call: TRBV5-4; cdr3_length: 14; cdr3_nt: TGTGCCAGCAGCTTGATGCTGCAGGAAGAGACCCAGTACTTC; cdr3_aa: CASSLMLQEETQYF
j_call: TRBJ1-1; d_call: NA; v_call: TRBV7-9; cdr3_length: 13; cdr3_nt: TGTGCCAGCAGCCGACTTCAAGGCACTGAAGCTTTCTTT; cdr3_aa: CASSRLQGTEAFF